The 29 T cell receptor beta chains below come from one sample, sequenced in a study of T-cell reconstitution after alpha-beta-depleted transplantation in children. As it was prepared, the TCRbeta library received unique molecular identifiers. TCRdb ran MiXCR on the PCR reads and lists one entry per CDR3 protein. The sample consists of about 980,000 distinct CDR3 sequences, about 29% of them appearing once. The sequenced sample was PBMCs, mostly from graft donor cells, obtained 360 days after TCRalphabeta/CD19-depleted stem cell transplant. These TCRs come from a boy younger than two who had a stem cell transplant for SCID, so the T cells may come from the graft donor.

This sequence joins TRBV4-1 and TRBJ2-1; TRBD1 agrees at 8 bases. The V gene's germline CDR1 is MGHRA and CDR2 YSYEKL. The CDR3 contains 14 residues. V was clipped by 3 bases and J by 10 bases; unmatched bases: 8. The CDR3 protein is CASSHLGQGGEQFF. Written as DNA, the CDR3 is TGCGCCAGCAGCCATCTCGGACAGGGAGGCGAGCAGTTCTTC.

This clonotype appeared a few times. This chain links TRBV5-5 with TRBJ2-7; 8 positions agree with TRBD1. Trimming removed 2 bases from V and 2 bases from J; junction bases left unmatched: 6. CDR1 is SGHKS, CDR2 YYEKEE, per germline (reference sequence). This CDR3 has 15 amino acids. CDR3 amino acids: CASSFVDRGTYEQYF. CDR3 nucleotide sequence: TGTGCCAGCAGCTTCGTAGACAGGGGAACCTACGAGCAGTACTTC. The whole variable domain, remainder taken from reference TRBV5-5 and TRBJ2-7, is DAGVTQSPTHLIKTRGQQVTLRCSPISGHKSVSWYQQVLGQGPQFIFQYYEKEERGRGNFPDRFSARQFPNYSSELNVNALLLGDSALYLCASSFVDRGTYEQYFGPGTRLTVT.

This chain uses TRBV10-3 with TRBJ2-7; possibly TRBD1 for D (5 bases). The V end was cut by 4 bases, the J end by 0 bases, with 16 bases between. CDR3 length equals 16 residues. The germline V gene encodes CDR1 ENHRY and CDR2 SYGVKD. In DNA, the CDR3 is TGTGCCATCAGTGCATACAGGCTGAAGAGCTCCTACGAGCAGTACTTC. Protein: CAISAYRLKSSYEQYF.

The J gene is TRBJ2-2, the V gene TRBV20-1; unclear D gene. The CDR3 is made up of 13 amino acids. The germline gives CDR1 DFQATT, CDR2 SNEGSKA (reference sequence). V was trimmed by 3 bases and J by 7 bases, leaving 12 bases between them. CDR3 region: CSASIGRNGELFF. The DNA of the CDR3 is TGCAGTGCTAGTATAGGGCGAAACGGGGAGCTGTTTTTT.

As regards this clonotype: The final CDR3 position lacks the conserved phenylalanine or tryptophan, pointing to a likely read error. Because the CDR3's place on the DNA is in doubt, the DNA is left out and the CDR3 is given as listed by TCRdb. J is TRBJ1-3 and V is TRBV6-6; the D call in the table, TRBD1, was not verified against the DNA. Germline V gives CDR1 MNHNY, CDR2 SVGAGI (reference sequence). Including both end residues, the CDR3 is 13 amino acids long. The CDR3 here is CASSYSNLGPHQV.

A few counts support this clonotype. The chain has TRBV20-1 and TRBJ2-2, with D unclear. Germline assignment: CDR1 DFQATT and CDR2 SNEGSKA (reference sequence). The CDR3 loop spans 13 amino acids. V was clipped by 3 bases and J by 4 bases, with 9 bases between them. The CDR3 DNA reads as TGCAGTGCTAGTACCTTCTCCACCGGGGAGCTGTTTTTT. Translating gives CSASTFSTGELFF.

This clonotype has only a few counts. The genes are TRBV29-1 and TRBJ2-7; no firm D call. V was clipped by 0 bases and J by 7 bases, with 10 bases between them. The CDR3 extends over 12 amino acids. Germline V gene lookup returns CDR1 SQVTM and CDR2 ANQGSEA. The CDR3 sequence: CSVEDRLGEQYF. The DNA for the CDR3 is TGCAGCGTTGAAGATCGTCTAGGAGAGCAGTACTTC.

The chain couples TRBV12-3 or TRBV12-4 to TRBJ2-7; the D is unclear. This CDR3 region has 13 residues. Trimming cost V 5 bases and J 0 bases, with 8 bases left between them. The chain's CDR3 is CASSRQHSYEQYF. For the CDR3, the DNA is TGTGCCAGCAGTCGACAACACTCCTACGAGCAGTACTTC.

The rearrangement uses TRBV5-1 and TRBJ1-1, with D possibly TRBD1 on 5 matching bases. The CDR3 sequence is 16 residues long. The germline V gene has CDR1 SGHRS and CDR2 YFSETQ. Trimming cost V 0 bases and J 1 base, with 13 bases left between them. CDR3 DNA: TGCGCCAGCAGCTTGGGCCCCCAGGGACCGAACACTGAAGCTTTCTTT. This codes for CASSLGPQGPNTEAFF.

V and J are TRBV5-1 and TRBJ1-1, with unresolved D. Trimming stripped 0 bases from V and 6 bases from J, with 9 bases between. Germline loops: CDR1 SGHRS, CDR2 YFSETQ. The CDR3 covers 13 residues. The CDR3 coding sequence is TGCGCCAGCAGCTTGGTACCGGTGGCTGAAGCTTTCTTT. Its translation: CASSLVPVAEAFF.

V and J are TRBV28 and TRBJ2-7; 8 bases align to TRBD2. V lost 3 bases to trimming and J lost 3 bases; unmatched junction nucleotides: 10. This CDR3 is 16 amino acids long. Germline CDR1 MDHEN, CDR2 SYDVKM. For the CDR3, the DNA is TGTGCCAGCAGTTTTCCTACAAGCGGGGGAAACTACGAGCAGTACTTC. Amino acids: CASSFPTSGGNYEQYF.

This sequence joins TRBV10-3 and TRBJ1-6; possible D gene TRBD1, 6 bases. Germline V lookup: CDR1 ENHRY, CDR2 SYGVKD. The CDR3 runs 14 residues. Trimming removed 4 bases from V and 7 bases from J, with 11 bases in between. The chain's CDR3 is CAISATGQNSPLHF. CDR3 coding DNA: TGTGCCATCAGTGCAACAGGGCAAAATTCACCCCTCCACTTT.

V usage is TRBV3-1 and J usage is TRBJ1-1; 7 bases fit TRBD1. V shed 3 bases and J 1 base; nucleotides not matched to a gene: 2. This CDR3 comprises 14 residues. Germline V gene lookup returns CDR1 LGHDT and CDR2 YNNKEL (reference sequence). Here the CDR3 reads CASSQRDRNTEAFF. CDR3 DNA sequence: TGTGCCAGCAGCCAGAGGGACAGGAACACTGAAGCTTTCTTT.

This clonotype was seen more than once but under ten times. This chain connects TRBV6-2 or TRBV6-3 to TRBJ2-6; no firm D call. Looked up from germline, CDR1 is MNHEY and CDR2 is SVGEGT. The V end was cut by 5 bases, the J end by 6 bases, with 8 bases between. This CDR3 spans 13 amino acids. DNA for the CDR3: TGTGCCAGCAGTACGGCCTCGGCCAACGTCCTGACTTTC. Amino acids: CASSTASANVLTF.

A few counts support this clonotype. The chain is built from TRBV10-3 and TRBJ2-5, with a tentative D call TRBD1 (5 bases). Germline V gene sequence: CDR1 ENHRY, CDR2 SYGVKD. Deletions cut 6 bases from V and 2 bases from J, with 10 bases between. The CDR3 spans 13 residues. DNA for the CDR3: TGTGCCATCAGGGACACTAAACAAGAGACCCAGTACTTC. Residues: CAIRDTKQETQYF.

This clonotype was seen only a few times. J is TRBJ2-3 and V is TRBV2; D might be TRBD1 (6 bases). This CDR3 has 15 residues. Germline V gene lookup returns CDR1 SNHLY and CDR2 FYNNEI. V was trimmed by 8 bases and J by 0 bases, leaving 15 bases between them. The chain's CDR3 is CASVWGQLSTDTQYF. CDR3 nucleotides: TGTGCCAGCGTTTGGGGACAATTAAGCACAGATACGCAGTATTTT.

This clonotype was seen a few times. This chain uses TRBV12-3 or TRBV12-4 with TRBJ1-2; no definite D call. V shed 7 bases and J shed 4 bases, with 19 bases lying between them. The CDR3 contains 15 residues. The CDR3 DNA reads TGTGCCAGCAATCCGGATGGGAGAATTCCCTATGGCTACACCTTC. It codes for CASNPDGRIPYGYTF.

There are a few counts of this clonotype. The rearrangement joins TRBV29-1 to TRBJ2-7, with D uncertain. Germline CDR1 and CDR2: SQVTM and ANQGSEA. Trimming removed 4 bases from V and 4 bases from J, with 8 bases in between. The CDR3 is made up of 11 amino acids. In nucleotides, the CDR3 is TGCAGCGTTGGGACCCCTTACGAGCAGTACTTC. This codes for CSVGTPYEQYF.

The rearrangement uses TRBV5-1 and TRBJ2-1, with D possibly being TRBD1 or TRBD2 (5 bases each). CDR3 length equals 16 residues. Trimming took 2 bases from V and 3 from J, leaving 15 bases between them. Germline assignment: CDR1 SGHRS and CDR2 YFSETQ. This chain's CDR3 is CASSLLGVGGYNEQFF. The CDR3 DNA follows: TGCGCCAGCAGCTTATTAGGGGTTGGGGGCTACAATGAGCAGTTCTTC.

This clonotype was counted a few times. As DNA, the CDR3 is TGTGCCAGCAGTTTACATTGGACAGGCCTCTATGGCTACACCTTC. Its translation is CASSLHWTGLYGYTF. The chain has TRBV6-5 and TRBJ1-2, with 7 bases matching TRBD1. Germline V gene lookup returns CDR1 MNHEY and CDR2 SVGAGI. With V trimmed by 4 bases and J by 4 bases, 9 bases remained unmatched. CDR3 length equals 15 residues.

The chain recombines TRBV9 with TRBJ1-1; D is ambiguous. Deletions cut 0 bases from V and 3 bases from J, with 6 bases between. The CDR3 has 13 residues. CDR1 and CDR2 from the germline V gene are SGDLS and YYNGEE. CDR3 sequence (DNA): TGTGCCAGCAGCGTAGTCCCTGACACTGAAGCTTTCTTT. It is translated as CASSVVPDTEAFF.

This chain joins TRBV27 and TRBJ2-7; the D gene is possibly TRBD1 (6 bases). This CDR3 region has 15 residues. The germline CDR1 and CDR2 sequences are MNHEY and SMNVEV (reference sequence). V lost 8 bases and J lost 7, with 24 bases in between. CDR3 sequence: CASASIQGTSREQYF. CDR3 nucleotide sequence: TGTGCCAGCGCTTCAATACAGGGTACCTCGAGGGAGCAGTACTTC.

This clonotype turned up a few times. The chain uses TRBV5-1 and TRBJ1-3; a possible D gene is TRBD1 (5 bases). Per germline, CDR1 SGHRS and CDR2 YFSETQ. Trimming left V 3 bases short and J 0 bases short, with 13 bases between. The CDR3 extends over 16 amino acids. For the CDR3, the DNA is TGCGCCAGCAGCTCGGACACCCGGAGCTCTGGAAACACCATATATTTT. This translates into CASSSDTRSSGNTIYF. The variable domain in full, with the rest retrieved from reference TRBV5-1 and TRBJ1-3, is KAGVTQTPRYLIKTRGQQVTLSCSPISGHRSVSWYQQTPGQGLQFLFEYFSETQRNKGNFPGRFSGRQFSNSRSEMNVSTLELGDSALYLCASSSDTRSSGNTIYFGEGSWLTVV.

This clonotype was counted between two and nine times. V is TRBV5-1 and J is TRBJ2-5, with 7 bases that match TRBD1. The CDR3 totals 14 residues. Germline V gene sequence: CDR1 SGHRS, CDR2 YFSETQ. With 3 bases clipped from V and 2 bases from J, the junction kept 4 bases outside the gene matches. The CDR3 sequence is CASSWDSPQETQYF. DNA of the CDR3: TGCGCCAGCAGCTGGGACAGTCCTCAAGAGACCCAGTACTTC.

The chain has TRBV5-1 and TRBJ2-1; no clear D gene. The V gene's germline CDR1 is SGHRS and CDR2 YFSETQ. The CDR3 loop spans 14 amino acids. Trimming cost V 0 bases and J 7 bases, with 11 bases left between them. CDR3 DNA sequence: TGCGCCAGCAGCTTGGGGATTCAAGCGAATGAGCAGTTCTTC. The encoded protein is CASSLGIQANEQFF.

In its sample, this clonotype was seen a few times. V gene TRBV5-1 combines with J gene TRBJ1-4; D unclear. This CDR3 has 15 residues. Trimming stripped 0 bases from V and 5 bases from J, with 11 bases between. Germline CDR1 reads SGHRS; CDR2 reads YFSETQ. The CDR3: CASSLGGSVNEKLFF. For the CDR3, the DNA is TGCGCCAGCAGCTTGGGAGGTTCGGTGAATGAAAAACTGTTTTTT.

This clonotype was seen a few times. CDR3 coding DNA: TGTGCCAGCAGCTTTACTCGCTCTGGGGCCAACGTCCTGACTTTC. It is translated as CASSFTRSGANVLTF. The chain employs TRBV11-2 and TRBJ2-6; D is uncertain. The CDR3 covers 15 residues. CDR1 is SGHAT and CDR2 is FQNNGV in the germline V gene. V shed 3 bases and J shed 0 bases, with 6 bases lying between them.

The chain carries TRBV5-1 and TRBJ2-1, with D uncertain. The CDR3 is 16 residues long. V was cut by 0 bases and J by 8 bases, with 18 bases left in between. Germline CDR1 SGHRS, CDR2 YFSETQ. The CDR3 is CASSLALRLRKDEQFF. CDR3 DNA sequence: TGCGCCAGCAGCTTGGCCCTCAGGCTACGTAAGGATGAGCAGTTCTTC.

The chain uses TRBV24-1 and TRBJ2-2, with 8 bases that match TRBD1. The CDR3 is made up of 18 amino acids. Germline lookup yields CDR1 KGHDR and CDR2 SFDVKD. Germline trimming cut 4 bases from V and 3 bases from J; bases unmatched to any gene: 12. The CDR3 region has the DNA TGTGCCACCAGTGACCGGGGACAGGCGGAACGTTACACCGGGGAGCTGTTTTTT. This sequence encodes CATSDRGQAERYTGELFF.